Below are 2 T cell receptor beta chains sequenced from a single sample in a study of T cells in Graves' hyperthyroidism and ophthalmopathy. Researchers took RNA transcripts and amplified the TCR beta CDR3 regions from them. Using the HTBI primer set, a first-round RT-PCR was run on the TCR CDR3. TCRdb analysed the multiplex PCR reads with MiXCR anew, one entry per CDR3 protein. This repertoire shows 490,000 or so distinct CDR3 sequences, 46% found once; its top ten account for 44%. The sample was peripheral blood or thyroid tissue (not recorded which). All receptors come from an adult woman with Graves' disease, either hyperthyroidism or ophthalmopathy (not recorded which).

This clonotype turned up a few times. The rearrangement links TRBV4-1 to TRBJ1-3; D gene ambiguous. The CDR3 extends over 15 amino acids. The V gene lost 4 bases and the J gene lost 2 bases, with 12 bases spanning the gap. CDR1 and CDR2 (germline): MGHRA, YSYEKL. The CDR3 coding sequence is TGCGCCAGCAGCCCCTACTCCTCCGCTGGAAACACCATATATTTT. Its translation is CASSPYSSAGNTIYF.

This clonotype was seen a few times. The chain uses TRBV30 and TRBJ1-1, with D perhaps TRBD1 (5 bases). V was pared by 5 bases and J by 7 bases, with 17 bases between. Germline CDR1 reads GTSNPN; CDR2 reads SVGIG (reference sequence). The CDR3 runs to 13 residues. CDR3 DNA: TGTGCCTGGTTGGGGGATCTAAAGGGTGAAGCTTTCTTT. Translation gives CAWLGDLKGEAFF.